Below, 12 T cell receptor beta chains from the same sample are listed, as sequenced in a study of blood T cell repertoires in COVID-19. Here immunoSEQ multiplex PCR was the method, and the copy in TCRdb shows in-frame clones only, minus some. The repertoire includes roughly 35,000 clones, 78% of them detected once, and 30% to 40% sits in the top ten. Sequencing input: peripheral blood. The source is a man at least 80 years old with acute or convalescent COVID-19.

The V call is TRBV6-6, the J call TRBJ2-6; tentative D call: TRBD1 (5 bases). Germline loops: CDR1 MNHNY, CDR2 SVGAGI (reference sequence). CDR3 size: 14 residues. V was trimmed by 3 bases and J by 9 bases, leaving 12 bases between them. CDR3 in DNA: TGTGCCAGCAGTTATGCGACAGACCACAACGTCCTGACTTTC. Translation: CASSYATDHNVLTF.

The chain couples TRBV9 to TRBJ2-3; 8 nucleotides align to TRBD1. Trimming cost V 3 bases and J 2 bases; bases outside gene matches: 8. CDR1 and CDR2 from the germline V gene are SGDLS and YYNGEE. The CDR3 runs to 16 residues. The DNA for the CDR3 is TGTGCCAGCAGCGCAACAGGACAGGGCCCCACAGATACGCAGTATTTT. It is translated as CASSATGQGPTDTQYF.

Only a few counts were recorded for this clone. V usage is TRBV19 and J usage is TRBJ1-4; D perhaps matches TRBD1 (5 bases). There are 13 residues in the CDR3. V was trimmed by 0 bases and J by 8 bases, leaving 7 bases between them. Germline lookup yields CDR1 LNHDA and CDR2 SQIVND (reference sequence). The CDR3 DNA follows: TGTGCCAGTAGTATAGACCGACAGGAAAAACTGTTTTTT. Translation: CASSIDRQEKLFF. The complete variable domain, with remaining parts taken from reference TRBV19 and TRBJ1-4, reads DGGITQSPKYLFRKEGQNVTLSCEQNLNHDAMYWYRQDPGQGLRLIYYSQIVNDFQKGDIAEGYSVSREKKESFPLTVTSAQKNPTAFYLCASSIDRQEKLFFGSGTQLSVL.

This clone was seen more than once but under ten times. CDR3 in amino acids: CASSLKSQGRETQYF. The CDR3 DNA follows: TGTGCCAGCAGCTTGAAGTCACAGGGGCGGGAGACCCAGTACTTC. J is TRBJ2-5 and V is TRBV5-4, with 7 bases identical to TRBD1. The CDR3 spans 15 residues. CDR1 and CDR2 (germline): SGHNT, YYREEE (reference sequence). V shed 1 base and J 5 bases; nucleotides not matched to a gene: 8.

The V call is TRBV24-1, the J call TRBJ2-3; possibly TRBD1 for D (6 bases). V was pared by 3 bases and J by 5 bases, with 11 bases between. Germline values: CDR1 KGHDR, CDR2 SFDVKD. There are 14 residues in the CDR3. The chain's CDR3 is CATSDTHRVDTQYF. The CDR3 DNA reads TGTGCCACCAGTGATACACACAGGGTAGATACGCAGTATTTT.

The CDR3 sequence: CASSPPGLEGKTQYF. The CDR3 coding sequence is TGCGCCAGCAGCCCGCCCGGACTAGAAGGAAAGACCCAGTACTTC. J is TRBJ2-5 and V is TRBV5-1; 7 positions match TRBD2. CDR3 length: 15 amino acids. CDR1 is SGHRS, CDR2 YFSETQ, per germline. V was pared by 4 bases and J by 6 bases, with 12 bases of the junction left unmatched.

The chain is built from TRBV12-5 and TRBJ2-2; the D gene is possibly TRBD1 (6 bases). V was clipped by 6 bases and J by 0 bases, with 20 bases between them. Looked up from germline, CDR1 is LGHNT and CDR2 is FRNRAP. The CDR3 loop spans 18 amino acids. The CDR3 DNA sequence: TGTGCTAGTGGACCAAATACAGGGAGTAGGACGAACACCGGGGAGCTGTTTTTT. Its protein is CASGPNTGSRTNTGELFF.

In its sample, this clone was seen a few times. The chain links TRBV19 to TRBJ1-5; the D gene is possibly TRBD1 (5 bases). Germline V lookup: CDR1 LNHDA, CDR2 SQIVND (reference sequence). The CDR3 totals 12 residues. V lost 9 bases and J 11 bases, leaving 17 bases between the germline ends. In DNA, the CDR3 is TGTGCCAGCTCCGGGGGACTTAGGGCCCAGCATTTT. Residues: CASSGGLRAQHF.

The rearrangement uses TRBV5-1 and TRBJ1-3, with D unresolved. Germline V gene sequence: CDR1 SGHRS, CDR2 YFSETQ. CDR3 length: 14 residues. Trimming pared 4 bases from V and 3 bases from J, leaving 11 bases between. This CDR3 reads CASSTTGVGNTIYF. The CDR3 nucleotides are TGCGCCAGCAGCACGACCGGAGTTGGAAACACCATATATTTT.

This clone was seen only a few times. The gene calls are TRBV6-5 and TRBJ1-1; the D gene is possibly TRBD1 (6 bases). The CDR3 covers 15 residues. V lost 7 bases and J 1 base, leaving 16 bases between the germline ends. Germline V gene sequence: CDR1 MNHEY, CDR2 SVGAGI. This CDR3 reads CASNPVGHKNTEAFF. The CDR3 coding sequence is TGTGCCAGCAATCCCGTGGGACATAAGAACACTGAAGCTTTCTTT.

This clone showed up just a few times. The chain carries TRBV7-9 and TRBJ1-6; tentative D call: TRBD1 (6 bases). The germline V gene has CDR1 SEHNR and CDR2 FQNEAQ (reference sequence). V lost 2 bases, J lost 4 bases, and 12 bases lay in between. This CDR3 spans 16 amino acids. This CDR3 is CASSLSQGNYNSPLHF. In nucleotides, the CDR3 is TGTGCCAGCAGCTTAAGTCAGGGGAATTATAATTCACCCCTCCACTTT.

This clone was picked up one time. The rearrangement uses TRBV5-1 and TRBJ2-2; 12 nucleotides line up with TRBD1. J was trimmed by 3 bases and V by 4 bases; bases with no gene match: 13. This CDR3 is built from 19 residues. Germline values: CDR1 SGHRS, CDR2 YFSETQ. The CDR3 DNA reads as TGCGCCAGCAGCCCTAAGGGACAGGGGGCGCCTTGGGACACCGGGGAGCTGTTTTTT. It specifies CASSPKGQGAPWDTGELFF.